This T cell receptor beta chain was documented in a study of post-analysis software for immune sequencing data. Overall study results and limits: F-measure co-clustering was strong for batch-matched samples. Four or five TRBV segments were significantly more frequent in patients than in controls. TRBV5-6, TRBV5-1 and TRBV20-1 were among these segments. Compared against controls, patients with multiple sclerosis displayed significantly lower normalized Chao1 diversity.

The CDR3 covers 15 residues. J was trimmed by 9 bases and V by 5 bases; bases with no gene match: 8. CDR1 is SEHNR and CDR2 is FQNEAQ in the germline V gene (reference sequence). About this clonotype itself: Its specificity is not known.

Unique molecular identifiers had been added to the TCR beta cDNA libraries. There were about 1 to 10 million T cells, and approximately 500,000 cDNA molecules came from them. Each CDR3 protein gets one entry after TCRdb re-called the PCR reads with MiXCR. The repertoire holds roughly 580,000 distinct CDR3 sequences, with about 40% as singletons. The TCR was taken from a girl aged 10 to 17 with multiple sclerosis. Sequencing was performed on blood. The chain has TRBV7-9 and TRBJ2-1; 12 bases align to TRBD2. For the CDR3, the DNA is TGTGCCAGCAGCGCGACTAGCGGGAGATTTATTGAGCAGTTCTTC. It translates to CASSATSGRFIEQFF.